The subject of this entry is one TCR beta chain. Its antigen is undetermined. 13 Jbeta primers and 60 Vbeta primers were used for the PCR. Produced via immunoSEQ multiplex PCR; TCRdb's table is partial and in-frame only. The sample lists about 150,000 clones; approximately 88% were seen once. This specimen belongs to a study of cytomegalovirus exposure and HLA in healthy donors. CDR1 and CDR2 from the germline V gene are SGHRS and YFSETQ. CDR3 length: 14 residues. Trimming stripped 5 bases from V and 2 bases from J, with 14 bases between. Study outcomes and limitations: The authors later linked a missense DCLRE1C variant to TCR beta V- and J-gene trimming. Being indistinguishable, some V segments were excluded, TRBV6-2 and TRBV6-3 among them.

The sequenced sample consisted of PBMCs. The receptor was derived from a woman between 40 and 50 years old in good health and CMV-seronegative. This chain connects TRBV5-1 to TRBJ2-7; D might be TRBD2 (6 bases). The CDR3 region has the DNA TGCGCCAGCAGTTCCGCGGGGAGCGCCTACGAGCAGTACTTC. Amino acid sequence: CASSSAGSAYEQYF.